This T cell receptor (beta chain) was sequenced in a study of cytomegalovirus exposure and HLA in healthy donors. Study-level background: Falling in the Caucasian-associated ancestry cluster were roughly 86% of around 370 genotyped donors. Study outcomes and limitations: The classifier reportedly diagnosed cytomegalovirus status with high specificity and sensitivity. Upon later analysis, TCR association rates were observed to vary by HLA locus, being highest for DRB1 and lowest for HLA-C.

This CDR3 has 11 amino acids. The germline V gene encodes CDR1 GTSNPN and CDR2 SVGIG (reference sequence). The V end lost 2 bases, the J end lost 7 bases, and 5 bases lay between the germline ends. As regards this clone: Antigen: not known.

The PCR used 60 Vbeta and 13 Jbeta primers. The protocol was immunoSEQ multiplex PCR, while the TCRdb copy is restricted to in-frame clones and leaves out a portion. The repertoire has some 160,000 clones, around 83% of them found once; the top ten carry around 6%. Input material: PBMCs. The V gene is TRBV30, the J gene TRBJ2-2; D is ambiguous. The TCR was taken from a man in his fifties or sixties in good health and CMV-seropositive. CDR3 sequence (DNA): TGTGCCTGGAGTCCCAGCGGGGAGCTGTTTTTT. Encoded protein: CAWSPSGELFF.